Following are 30 T cell receptor beta chains from one sample sequenced in a study of control samples from healthy donors and cancer patients. Data came from immunoSEQ multiplex PCR; TCRdb stores just in-frame clones and leaves some out. The data hold under 70,000 clones, with about nine tenths observed a single time. Input material: PBMCs. The origin of the receptors is a man between 60 and 75 years old with head and neck cancer.

The rearrangement links TRBV5-6 to TRBJ1-2; possibly TRBD1 for D (5 bases). The V and J ends lost 6 bases and 4 bases respectively, with 22 bases between them. Per the germline V gene, CDR1 is SGHDT and CDR2 is YYEEEE. The CDR3 extends over 16 amino acids. The CDR3 spells CASNRGAEFRLYGYTF. CDR3 coding DNA: TGTGCCAGCAACCGTGGGGCAGAGTTTCGACTCTATGGCTACACCTTC.

The V and J genes are TRBV9 and TRBJ1-2; D gene ambiguous. The V end was cut by 7 bases, the J end by 0 bases, with 7 bases between. The V gene's germline CDR1 is SGDLS and CDR2 YYNGEE. CDR3 length: 12 amino acids. In nucleotides, the CDR3 is TGTGCCAGCTCCAGAACTAACTATGGCTACACCTTC. Translating it yields CASSRTNYGYTF.

CDR3 coding DNA: TGTGCCACCAGTGATTTCGCAGGAAAACTGTTTTTT. Its translation is CATSDFAGKLFF. The J gene is TRBJ1-4, the V gene TRBV24-1; no reliable D call. Per the germline V gene, CDR1 is KGHDR and CDR2 is SFDVKD. Trimming took off 1 base at V and 10 bases at J, with 6 bases between the two ends. The CDR3 spans 12 residues.

The chain uses TRBV6-6 and TRBJ1-1, with 7 positions matching TRBD1. The trim removed 7 bases at V and 1 base at J, leaving 12 bases unmatched. CDR3 length: 16 amino acids. CDR1 is MNHNY, CDR2 SVGAGI, per germline (reference sequence). The CDR3 DNA follows: TGTGCCAGCACTGTTCCCTCGGGACAGAGGAACACTGAAGCTTTCTTT. It yields the protein CASTVPSGQRNTEAFF.

V usage is TRBV14 and J usage is TRBJ2-6, with a weak D call TRBD1 (5 bases). V was clipped by 3 bases and J by 4 bases, with 10 bases between them. CDR1 and CDR2 from the germline V gene are SGHDN and FVKESK. The CDR3 spans 15 residues. CDR3 sequence: CASSHGRAGANVLTF. CDR3 nucleotide sequence: TGTGCCAGCAGCCACGGCAGGGCAGGGGCCAACGTCCTGACTTTC.

This clone was found once. The chain joins TRBV7-2 to TRBJ2-5; possibly TRBD1 or TRBD2 for D (5 bases each). Trimming took off 3 bases at V and 4 bases at J, with 9 bases between the two ends. CDR1 and CDR2 (germline): SGHTA, FQGNSA. CDR3 size: 13 residues. CDR3 amino acids: CASSFGTGETQYF. The CDR3 coding sequence is TGTGCCAGCAGCTTCGGGACCGGAGAGACCCAGTACTTC.

J is TRBJ2-7 and V is TRBV7-2; D possibly corresponds to TRBD2 (7 bases). There are 15 residues in the CDR3. With 4 bases removed from V and 3 bases from J, the gap between germline ends came to 16 bases. The V gene's germline CDR1 is SGHTA and CDR2 FQGNSA. CDR3: CASSSSGGTIYEQYF. The CDR3 DNA reads TGTGCCAGCAGCTCTTCGGGGGGCACGATCTACGAGCAGTACTTC.

This clone has a single count. The chain links TRBV25-1 to TRBJ1-1, with a possible D match to TRBD1 (6 bases). The V and J ends lost 6 bases and 5 bases respectively, with 16 bases between them. This CDR3 spans 14 amino acids. Germline-derived CDR1 and CDR2 are MGHDK and SYGVNS. The CDR3 DNA is TGTGCCAGCAGCTTGGTCGGGGGCGAGACTGAAGCTTTCTTT. It specifies CASSLVGGETEAFF. The whole variable domain, remainder taken from reference TRBV25-1 and TRBJ1-1, is EADIYQTPRYLVIGTGKKITLECSQTMGHDKMYWYQQDPGMELHLIHYSYGVNSTEKGDLSSESTVSRIRTEHFPLTLESARPSHTSQYLCASSLVGGETEAFFGQGTRLTVV.

The DNA of the CDR3 is TGTGCCAGCAGCGGAAGCTCCTACGAGCAGTACTTC. This codes for CASSGSSYEQYF. The chain employs TRBV7-2 and TRBJ2-7; no reliable D call. This CDR3 has 12 amino acids. The V and J ends lost 5 bases and 0 bases respectively, with 5 bases between them. In germline, CDR1 is SGHTA, CDR2 FQGNSA.

The chain employs TRBV5-4 and TRBJ2-7, with D possibly matching TRBD2 (5 bases). Trimming pared 3 bases from V and 5 bases from J, leaving 24 bases between. The CDR3 runs 17 residues. Germline-derived CDR1 and CDR2 are SGHNT and YYREEE (reference sequence). CDR3 sequence: CASSSTDWAKPTHEQYF. CDR3 nucleotides: TGTGCCAGCAGCTCCACGGACTGGGCGAAACCTACCCACGAGCAGTACTTC.

The chain links TRBV4-3 to TRBJ1-1; 9 nucleotides line up with TRBD1. Germline V gene lookup returns CDR1 LGHNA and CDR2 YSLEER. This CDR3 is 15 amino acids long. After removal of 3 bases from V and 1 base from J, the junction contained 3 bases not matched to a gene. This chain's CDR3 is CASSQGQGWNTEAFF. The CDR3 DNA reads TGCGCCAGCAGCCAGGGACAGGGTTGGAACACTGAAGCTTTCTTT.

V is TRBV2 and J is TRBJ1-6, with 7 bases fitting TRBD1. Germline-derived CDR1 and CDR2 are SNHLY and FYNNEI. This CDR3 region has 15 residues. Losses at the gene ends were 5 bases for V and 7 bases for J; bases not matched to a gene: 8. This CDR3 reads CASSFTGAQNSPLHF. In DNA, the CDR3 is TGTGCCAGCAGTTTTACAGGGGCCCAGAATTCACCCCTCCACTTT.

As regards this clone: The same CDR3 arises from other DNA sequences in this sample as well. The chain couples TRBV28 to TRBJ2-7; TRBD1 or TRBD2 may be the D gene (7 bases each). The V gene lost 5 bases and the J gene lost 6 bases, with 23 bases spanning the gap. Looked up from germline, CDR1 is MDHEN and CDR2 is SYDVKM. The CDR3 sequence is 16 residues long. CDR3 region: CASSPYGRGLGGEQYF. The CDR3 region has the DNA TGTGCCAGCAGTCCATATGGGAGGGGGCTTGGGGGCGAGCAGTACTTC.

This clone was found once. The genes are TRBV9 and TRBJ2-5; D remains unclear. Trimming cost V 0 bases and J 3 bases, with 9 bases left between them. Looked up from germline, CDR1 is SGDLS and CDR2 is YYNGEE. The CDR3 spans 14 residues. As DNA, the CDR3 is TGTGCCAGCAGCGTAGGCCCCTCCGAAGAGACCCAGTACTTC. The encoded protein is CASSVGPSEETQYF.

V gene TRBV7-2 combines with J gene TRBJ1-2, with a weak D call TRBD1 (5 bases). V lost 3 bases and J 3 bases, leaving 11 bases between the germline ends. The CDR3 loop spans 14 amino acids. Per germline, CDR1 SGHTA and CDR2 FQGNSA. CDR3 coding DNA: TGTGCCAGCAGCTTTTCTGGGGCCGACTATGGCTACACCTTC. Translated: CASSFSGADYGYTF.

The genes are TRBV11-3 and TRBJ2-3; D possibly corresponds to TRBD2 (6 bases). CDR1 SGHNT and CDR2 YENEEA come from the germline V gene. Trimming took off 5 bases at V and 2 bases at J, with 14 bases between the two ends. This CDR3 is built from 15 residues. CDR3 amino acids: CASSRRAGSTDTQYF. The CDR3 nucleotides read TGTGCCAGCAGCCGGAGGGCAGGATCCACAGATACGCAGTATTTT. Full variable domain (remainder filled in from reference TRBV11-3 and TRBJ2-3): EAGVVQSPRYKIIEKKQPVAFWCNPISGHNTLYWYLQNLGQGPELLIRYENEEAVDDSQLPKDRFSAERLKGVDSTLKIQPAELGDSAVYLCASSRRAGSTDTQYFGPGTRLTVL.

Worth noting for this clone: Additional DNA sequences in this sample encode the identical CDR3. The CDR3 region has the DNA TGTGCCACCAGTGATCCAGGGATCTCGGGGGCCAACGTCCTGACTTTC. As protein: CATSDPGISGANVLTF. This chain uses TRBV24-1 with TRBJ2-6; tentative D call: TRBD1 (5 bases). V gave up 3 bases and J gave up 4 bases, with 12 bases separating them. CDR1 KGHDR and CDR2 SFDVKD come from the germline V gene. This CDR3 spans 16 amino acids.

This rearrangement joins TRBV6-2 or TRBV6-3 to TRBJ2-3, with 11 positions matching TRBD2. Germline lookup yields CDR1 MNHEY and CDR2 SVGEGT. The CDR3 spans 14 residues. V lost 5 bases and J lost 6; bases outside the gene matches: 4. CDR3 bases: TGTGCCAGCAGTACGGGACTAGCGGTGGATACGCAGTATTTT. Amino acid sequence: CASSTGLAVDTQYF.

This chain links TRBV18 with TRBJ2-3, with D uncertain. Germline loops: CDR1 KGHSH, CDR2 LQKENI. The CDR3 has 14 residues. Trimming removed 4 bases from V and 4 bases from J, with 12 bases in between. For the CDR3, the DNA is TGTGCCAGCTCACGTGATATGGGTCCAGATACGCAGTATTTT. The encoded protein is CASSRDMGPDTQYF. Looking up the rest from reference TRBV18 and TRBJ2-3 gives the full variable domain: NAGVMQNPRHLVRRRGQEARLRCSPMKGHSHVYWYRQLPEEGLKFMVYLQKENIIDESGMPKERFSAEFPKEGPSILRIQQVVRGDSAAYFCASSRDMGPDTQYFGPGTRLTVL.

The chain links TRBV7-9 to TRBJ1-2, with TRBD1 identical over 7 bases. The CDR3 sequence is 14 residues long. Trimming took 2 bases from V and 4 from J; bases not matched to a gene: 4. CDR1 SEHNR and CDR2 FQNEAQ come from the germline V gene (reference sequence). In DNA form, the CDR3 reads TGTGCCAGCAGCTTACAGGGGGACCCCTATGGCTACACCTTC. Protein product: CASSLQGDPYGYTF.

This clone has only a few counts. The chain has TRBV6-5 and TRBJ1-2, with D possibly being TRBD1 (5 bases). The germline V gene encodes CDR1 MNHEY and CDR2 SVGAGI. The CDR3 is made up of 13 amino acids. V lost 0 bases, J lost 8 bases, and 10 bases lay in between. CDR3 DNA sequence: TGTGCCAGCAGTTACTCAGGGGTTACGGGCTACACCTTC. Translated: CASSYSGVTGYTF.

The rearrangement links TRBV19 to TRBJ2-3; tentatively, D is TRBD1 or TRBD2 (6 bases each). The CDR3 totals 15 residues. Germline-derived CDR1 and CDR2 are LNHDA and SQIVND (reference sequence). V lost 3 bases to trimming and J lost 1 base, with 11 bases between them. CDR3 region: CASSMGGWGTDTQYF. For the CDR3, the DNA is TGTGCCAGTAGTATGGGGGGCTGGGGCACAGATACGCAGTATTTT.

This clone occurred a few times. The genes are TRBV18 and TRBJ2-2; D uncertain. Trimming took 5 bases from V and 4 from J, leaving 14 bases between them. Germline loops: CDR1 KGHSH, CDR2 LQKENI. The CDR3 is 15 residues long. CDR3 sequence reads: CASSLGPVSTGELFF. The CDR3 DNA follows: TGTGCCAGCTCATTAGGTCCAGTTTCCACCGGGGAGCTGTTTTTT.

The chain employs TRBV19 and TRBJ1-1, with D perhaps TRBD1 (6 bases). The CDR3 contains 15 residues. Germline V lookup: CDR1 LNHDA, CDR2 SQIVND (reference sequence). V was cut by 4 bases and J by 11 bases, with 23 bases left in between. The CDR3 loop reads CASSTKRISGVDAFF. Written as DNA, the CDR3 is TGTGCCAGTAGTACGAAACGTATTTCAGGGGTGGATGCTTTCTTT.

This clone was observed a handful of times. This CDR3 reads CASSVQGWKPQHF. The CDR3 nucleotides are TGTGCCAGCTCTGTACAGGGTTGGAAGCCCCAGCATTTT. The chain couples TRBV5-6 to TRBJ1-5; TRBD1 is a possible D gene (6 bases). Germline V lookup: CDR1 SGHDT, CDR2 YYEEEE. The ends were cut back, 7 bases at V and 8 bases at J, with 16 bases in the middle. This CDR3 spans 13 amino acids.

J is TRBJ1-1 and V is TRBV6-5, with 12 positions matching TRBD1. The V gene's germline CDR1 is MNHEY and CDR2 SVGAGI. The V gene end was trimmed by 4 bases and the J gene end by 2 bases; junction bases not matched to a gene: 5. This CDR3 is built from 16 residues. For the CDR3, the DNA is TGTGCCAGCAGTTGGTTGGGACAGGGGGCTAACACTGAAGCTTTCTTT. Protein sequence: CASSWLGQGANTEAFF.

The rearrangement links TRBV10-2 to TRBJ1-1; no firm D call. Per germline, CDR1 WSHSY and CDR2 SAAADI. The CDR3 extends over 14 amino acids. V lost 3 bases and J lost 4, with 12 bases in between. CDR3 region: CASSDGQVSTEAFF. The CDR3 DNA reads as TGCGCCAGCAGTGATGGCCAAGTGAGCACTGAAGCTTTCTTT.

V usage is TRBV19 and J usage is TRBJ2-7, with 8 bases that match TRBD2. This CDR3 region has 15 residues. Trimming at V came to 6 bases and at J to 2 bases, leaving 9 bases not matched to a gene. Per germline, CDR1 LNHDA and CDR2 SQIVND (reference sequence). CDR3 in DNA: TGTGCCAGTAGCCTCGGGGGTAGCGGGACCTACGAGCAGTACTTC. Translated: CASSLGGSGTYEQYF.

The chain's CDR3 is CASIYKGLGRDQWGYTF. The DNA for the CDR3 is TGTGCCAGCATCTATAAGGGGTTAGGACGGGATCAGTGGGGCTACACCTTC. V usage is TRBV25-1 and J usage is TRBJ1-2, with D perhaps TRBD1 (5 bases). Germline CDR1 MGHDK, CDR2 SYGVNS. This CDR3 has 17 amino acids. Between the trimmed V and J ends, which lost 7 bases and 8 bases, there was a span of 29 bases.

V is TRBV6-5 and J is TRBJ2-1, with a possible D match to TRBD2 (6 bases). CDR3 length: 13 amino acids. CDR1 MNHEY and CDR2 SVGAGI come from the germline V gene. The V and J ends lost 5 bases and 12 bases respectively, with 17 bases between them. CDR3: CASSTTPGVWQFF. DNA for the CDR3: TGTGCCAGCAGTACCACGCCGGGAGTATGGCAGTTCTTC.